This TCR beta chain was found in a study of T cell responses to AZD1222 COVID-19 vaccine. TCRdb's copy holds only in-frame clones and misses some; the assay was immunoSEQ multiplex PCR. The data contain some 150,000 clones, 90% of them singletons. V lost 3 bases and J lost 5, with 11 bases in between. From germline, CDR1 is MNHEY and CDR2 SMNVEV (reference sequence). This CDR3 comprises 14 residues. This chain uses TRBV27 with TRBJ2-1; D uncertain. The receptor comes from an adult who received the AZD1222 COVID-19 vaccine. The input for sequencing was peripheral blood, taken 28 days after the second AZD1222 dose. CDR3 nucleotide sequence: TGTGCCAGCAGTTTCGGCCTCGTCAACAATGAGCAGTTCTTC. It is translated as CASSFGLVNNEQFF.